The clone carrying this T cell receptor beta chain showed up just a few times. No antigen is known for it. The sample belongs to a study of cytomegalovirus exposure and HLA in healthy donors. At the level of the study: A prior study identified 117 million unique TCR beta sequences from around 180 million T cells.

Study-wide results and caveats: Exclusion as indistinguishable affected some V segments, including TRBV6-2 and TRBV6-3. The study designated 150 to 200 TCR beta chains cytomegalovirus-associated. In a later analysis, a genetic analysis reported fewer productive-TCR N-insertions in an Asian-associated ancestry cluster than the cohort average.

Per germline, CDR1 MGHRA and CDR2 YSYEKL. The V gene lost 0 bases and the J gene lost 5 bases, with 10 bases spanning the gap. The CDR3 runs to 14 residues. PCR employed 60 Vbeta and 13 Jbeta primers. Data came from immunoSEQ multiplex PCR; TCRdb stores just in-frame clones and leaves some out. Among some 110,000 clones listed, 73% were seen once. This receptor was identified in a woman between 25 and 40 years old in good health and CMV-seronegative. Sequencing input: PBMCs. The chain couples TRBV4-1 to TRBJ1-2; D may be TRBD1 (5 bases). CDR3 residues: CASSQEGAEYGYTF. Here the CDR3 DNA reads TGCGCCAGCAGCCAAGAAGGGGCAGAGTATGGCTACACCTTC.